The TCR beta chain under discussion was sequenced for a study of cytomegalovirus exposure and HLA in healthy donors. Overall study context: The same platform as the 666 first-cohort repertoires was used for the 120 validation repertoires, a later analysis reported. General study findings and limits: Most TCR sequences showed up rarely, but some public TCRs showed up in many donors. Cytomegalovirus association was listed for about 150 TCR beta chains.

Repertoires were generated with immunoSEQ multiplex PCR, while TCRdb's copy carries only in-frame clones and drops some. Of about 160,000 clones listed, 80% to 90% are singletons. The ends were cut back, 0 bases at V and 1 base at J, with 9 bases in the middle. Germline V lookup: CDR1 SGDLS, CDR2 YYNGEE. This CDR3 spans 15 amino acids. To note about this clone: Its antigen is still unknown.

The chain employs TRBV9 and TRBJ2-3; D is ambiguous. The sequenced sample was PBMCs. The clonotype originates from a woman in her twenties or thirties in good health and CMV-seronegative. CDR3 in amino acids: CASSVVVSGTDTQYF. DNA of the CDR3: TGTGCCAGCAGCGTAGTAGTCAGCGGCACAGATACGCAGTATTTT.